Below are 18 T cell receptor beta chains sequenced from a single sample in a study of T cell responses to AZD1222 COVID-19 vaccine (dated by TCRdb to 2020 to 2023). This specimen's time point label, interpreted: about 28 days (+/-7) after the second vaccine dose. Library creation used the immunoSEQ multiplex PCR assay. TCRdb carries this immuneACCESS record with in-frame sequences only. Its versions omit some clonotypes, under half of them owing to an unresolved V gene in the studies checked, with the rest unexplained. This sample has some 100,000 clones in its table, and approximately 89% of those were observed once. 9.5% to 13% of the sample rests with the top ten. The sequenced sample was peripheral blood, obtained 28 days after the second AZD1222 dose. These receptors all come from an adult who received the AZD1222 COVID-19 vaccine.

This chain joins TRBV5-1 and TRBJ2-2, with TRBD1 matching 8 bases. CDR3 length equals 18 residues. CDR1 is SGHRS, CDR2 YFSETQ, per germline. The trim removed 5 bases at V and 5 bases at J, leaving 17 bases unmatched. As DNA, the CDR3 is TGCGCCAGCAGAAATAACCGCCCGGACAGGGCGGGAACCGGGGAGCTGTTTTTT. Translation gives CASRNNRPDRAGTGELFF.

V usage is TRBV7-9 and J usage is TRBJ2-7; 8 nucleotides match TRBD1. This CDR3 contains 16 residues. Germline values: CDR1 SEHNR, CDR2 FQNEAQ (reference sequence). V lost 5 bases and J lost 1; bases outside the gene matches: 10. The CDR3 region has the DNA TGTGCCAGCAGCGGCCCCGGGACAGGTATATCCTACGAGCAGTACTTC. This translates into CASSGPGTGISYEQYF.

This clone was counted once. The chain has TRBV6-5 and TRBJ1-1, with D possibly TRBD1 on 6 matching bases. Germline loops: CDR1 MNHEY, CDR2 SVGAGI. The CDR3 is 13 amino acids. V shed 2 bases and J shed 7 bases, with 11 bases lying between them. CDR3 residues: CASSYLGGGEAFF. CDR3 nucleotide sequence: TGTGCCAGCAGTTACCTGGGGGGCGGTGAAGCTTTCTTT.

The chain recombines TRBV6-2 or TRBV6-3 with TRBJ1-3; D might be TRBD1 (6 bases). In germline, CDR1 is MNHEY, CDR2 SVGEGT. This CDR3 contains 15 residues. Deletions cut 5 bases from V and 8 bases from J, with 19 bases between. The CDR3: CASSRKGHRADTIYF. The CDR3 nucleotides are TGTGCCAGCAGTCGTAAGGGACACCGGGCGGACACCATATATTTT.

The chain employs TRBV6-5 and TRBJ1-5; D is possibly TRBD1 (6 bases). The CDR3 totals 14 residues. V was pared by 6 bases and J by 7 bases, with 16 bases between. The germline CDR1 and CDR2 sequences are MNHEY and SVGAGI. The CDR3 nucleotides are TGTGCCAGCAGAATGGACAGTCTCGACCAGCCCCAGCATTTT. It is translated as CASRMDSLDQPQHF.

This clone was recorded once. V gene TRBV30 combines with J gene TRBJ2-5; D remains unclear. This CDR3 has 11 amino acids. CDR1 GTSNPN and CDR2 SVGIG come from the germline V gene (reference sequence). V gave up 0 bases and J gave up 5 bases, with 4 bases separating them. The CDR3 sequence: CAWSVTETQYF. CDR3 nucleotide sequence: TGTGCCTGGAGTGTAACGGAGACCCAGTACTTC.

This rearrangement joins TRBV7-8 to TRBJ1-5; D perhaps matches TRBD1 (5 bases). CDR3 length: 14 residues. The germline gives CDR1 SGHVS, CDR2 FQNEAQ. The V end lost 4 bases, the J end lost 4 bases, and 11 bases lay between the germline ends. The CDR3 loop reads CASSSRGRNQPQHF. The CDR3 nucleotides are TGTGCCAGCAGCTCCCGGGGCCGGAATCAGCCCCAGCATTTT.

The rearrangement uses TRBV5-1 and TRBJ2-5; 7 nucleotides agree with TRBD1. The CDR3 extends over 17 amino acids. V was pared by 0 bases and J by 5 bases, with 13 bases of the junction left unmatched. Germline lookup yields CDR1 SGHRS and CDR2 YFSETQ. CDR3 nucleotides: TGCGCCAGCAGCTTGGCCCCACGGACAGGATGGGGGGAGACCCAGTACTTC. Protein: CASSLAPRTGWGETQYF.

V usage is TRBV7-9 and J usage is TRBJ2-2, with TRBD1 as a possible D gene (6 bases). Germline V gene sequence: CDR1 SEHNR, CDR2 FQNEAQ (reference sequence). Trimming pared 3 bases from V and 1 base from J, leaving 9 bases between. The CDR3 has 15 residues. In DNA form, the CDR3 reads TGTGCCAGCAGCTTCTACAGGGAGAACACCGGGGAGCTGTTTTTT. This translates into CASSFYRENTGELFF.

The rearrangement joins TRBV19 to TRBJ1-1; D remains unclear. The CDR3 is 13 residues long. Germline V lookup: CDR1 LNHDA, CDR2 SQIVND (reference sequence). The V and J ends lost 9 bases and 0 bases respectively, with 11 bases between them. The CDR3 region is CASLDLMNTEAFF. The CDR3 coding sequence is TGTGCCAGCCTTGATCTAATGAACACTGAAGCTTTCTTT.

The chain carries TRBV4-2 and TRBJ1-1; the D gene is possibly TRBD1 (5 bases). The CDR3 is 16 amino acids. Per germline, CDR1 LGHNA and CDR2 YNFKEQ. V was shortened by 2 bases and J by 0 bases, with 13 bases between the two germline ends. In DNA form, the CDR3 reads TGTGCCAGCAGCCAAATTGCGCGGGGGTTGAACACTGAAGCTTTCTTT. This sequence encodes CASSQIARGLNTEAFF.

CDR3 sequence: CASSSDSSSSYNSPLHF. CDR3 DNA: TGTGCCAGTAGTTCAGACAGCTCAAGCTCCTATAATTCACCCCTCCACTTT. The rearrangement links TRBV19 to TRBJ1-6, with TRBD1 as a possible D gene (5 bases). Germline V gene lookup returns CDR1 LNHDA and CDR2 SQIVND (reference sequence). Between the trimmed V and J ends, which lost 5 bases and 0 bases, there was a span of 14 bases. The length of the CDR3 is 17 residues.

The CDR3 here is CASSYPLSGTDSSYNEQFF. The DNA of the CDR3 is TGTGCCAGCAGTTACCCTCTCAGCGGGACGGACAGCTCCTACAATGAGCAGTTCTTC. The chain uses TRBV6-2 or TRBV6-3 and TRBJ2-1, with D perhaps TRBD2 (7 bases). The CDR3 consists of 19 residues. Germline values: CDR1 MNHEY, CDR2 SVGEGT. V shed 2 bases and J shed 0 bases, with 20 bases lying between them.

V gene TRBV6-2 or TRBV6-3 combines with J gene TRBJ1-1; no firm D call. The CDR3 has 16 residues. Germline CDR1 and CDR2: MNHEY and SVGEGT. V lost 5 bases, J lost 2 bases, and 18 bases lay in between. For the CDR3, the DNA is TGTGCCAGCAGTCGGGCGCCCGGAACGACTAACACTGAAGCTTTCTTT. It codes for CASSRAPGTTNTEAFF.

This clone came up once. For the CDR3, the DNA is TGTGCCAGCAGTTACCAGGACAGGGCGGAGACCCAGTACTTC. It codes for CASSYQDRAETQYF. The chain couples TRBV6-6 to TRBJ2-5; 8 nucleotides match TRBD1. V lost 2 bases to trimming and J lost 5 bases; unmatched junction nucleotides: 4. The germline CDR1 and CDR2 sequences are MNHNY and SVGAGI (reference sequence). The CDR3 has 14 residues.

The chain has TRBV20-1 and TRBJ1-6, with a possible D match to TRBD1 (6 bases). Trimming removed 6 bases at V and 6 bases at J, with 6 bases between. CDR3 length equals 11 residues. Germline assignment: CDR1 DFQATT and CDR2 SNEGSKA (reference sequence). The CDR3 coding sequence is TGCAGTGCAGGGGGTAATTCACCCCTCCACTTT. The encoded protein is CSAGGNSPLHF.

The rearrangement uses TRBV7-2 and TRBJ1-1; D might be TRBD1 (5 bases). The CDR3 runs 13 residues. Germline CDR1 SGHTA, CDR2 FQGNSA. V lost 1 base and J lost 6, with 9 bases in between. CDR3 loop: CASSLVGGPEAFF. As DNA, the CDR3 is TGTGCCAGCAGCTTAGTTGGGGGACCTGAAGCTTTCTTT.

The CDR3 coding sequence is TGTGCCAGCAGGAGATATTTCCAGGGAACGGGCACAGATACGCAGTATTTT. Its translation: CASRRYFQGTGTDTQYF. The rearrangement uses TRBV5-4 and TRBJ2-3; perhaps TRBD1 as D (5 bases). Germline V gene data show CDR1 as SGHNT and CDR2 as YYREEE (reference sequence). This CDR3 contains 17 residues. Trimming cost V 5 bases and J 1 base, with 20 bases left between them.